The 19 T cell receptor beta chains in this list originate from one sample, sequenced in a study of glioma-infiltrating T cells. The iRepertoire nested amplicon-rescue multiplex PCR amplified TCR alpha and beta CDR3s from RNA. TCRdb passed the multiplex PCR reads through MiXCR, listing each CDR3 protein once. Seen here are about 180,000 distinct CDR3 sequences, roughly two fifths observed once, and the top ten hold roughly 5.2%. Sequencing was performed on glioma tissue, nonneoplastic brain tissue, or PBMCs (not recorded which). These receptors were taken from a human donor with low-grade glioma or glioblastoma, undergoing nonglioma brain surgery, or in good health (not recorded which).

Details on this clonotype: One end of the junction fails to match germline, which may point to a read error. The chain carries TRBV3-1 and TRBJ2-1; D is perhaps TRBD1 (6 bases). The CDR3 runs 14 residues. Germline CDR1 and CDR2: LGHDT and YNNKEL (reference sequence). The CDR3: CAISRRDIYNEQFF. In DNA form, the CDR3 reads TGTGCCATCAGCCGCCGGGACATTTACAATGAGCAGTTCTTC.

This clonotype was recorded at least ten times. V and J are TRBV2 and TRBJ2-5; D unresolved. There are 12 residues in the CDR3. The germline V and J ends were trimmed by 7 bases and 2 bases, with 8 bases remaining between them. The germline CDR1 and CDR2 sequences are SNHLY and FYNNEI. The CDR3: CASTAIQETQYF. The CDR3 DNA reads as TGTGCCAGCACAGCTATTCAAGAGACCCAGTACTTC.

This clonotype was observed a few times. The CDR3 sequence is CSVFRGTASYGYTF. CDR3 bases: TGCAGCGTATTCCGCGGGACAGCATCCTATGGCTACACCTTC. The V gene is TRBV29-1, the J gene TRBJ1-2, with 7 bases identical to TRBD1. The V gene's germline CDR1 is SQVTM and CDR2 ANQGSEA. The CDR3 length is 14 residues. The junction had 11 bases not matched to a gene; V was cut back by 6 bases and J by 4 bases.

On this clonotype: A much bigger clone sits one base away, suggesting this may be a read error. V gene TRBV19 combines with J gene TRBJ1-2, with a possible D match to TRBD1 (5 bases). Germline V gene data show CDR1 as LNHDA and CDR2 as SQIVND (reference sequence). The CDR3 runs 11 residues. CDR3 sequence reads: CVSSMGDGYTF. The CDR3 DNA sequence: TGTGTCAGTAGTATGGGGGACGGCTACACCTTC.

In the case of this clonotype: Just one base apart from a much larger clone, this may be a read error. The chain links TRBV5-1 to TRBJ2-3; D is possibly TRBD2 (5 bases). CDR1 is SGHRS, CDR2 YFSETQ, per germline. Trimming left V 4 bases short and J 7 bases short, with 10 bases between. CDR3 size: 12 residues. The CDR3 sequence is CASSEDSYTQYF. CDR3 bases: TGCGCCAGCAGCGAGGACTCGTATACGCAGTATTTT.

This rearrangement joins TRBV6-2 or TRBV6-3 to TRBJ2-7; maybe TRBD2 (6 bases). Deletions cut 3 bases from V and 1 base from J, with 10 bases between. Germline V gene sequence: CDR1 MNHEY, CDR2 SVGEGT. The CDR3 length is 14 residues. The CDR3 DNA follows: TGTGCCAGCAGTTATGGAGGGTTTTCCTACGAGCAGTACTTC. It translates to CASSYGGFSYEQYF.

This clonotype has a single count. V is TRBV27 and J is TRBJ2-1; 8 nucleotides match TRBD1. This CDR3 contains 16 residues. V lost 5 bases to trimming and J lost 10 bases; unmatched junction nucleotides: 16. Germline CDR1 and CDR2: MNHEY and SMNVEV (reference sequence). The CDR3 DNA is TGTGCCAGCAGTAAGACTCGGGACAGGTGGCCCTACGAGCAGTTCTTC. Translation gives CASSKTRDRWPYEQFF.

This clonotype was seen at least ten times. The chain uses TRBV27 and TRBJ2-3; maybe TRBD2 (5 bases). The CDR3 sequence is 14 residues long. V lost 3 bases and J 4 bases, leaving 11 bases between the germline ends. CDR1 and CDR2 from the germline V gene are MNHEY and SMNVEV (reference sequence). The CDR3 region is CASSFSPGADTQYF. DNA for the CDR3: TGTGCCAGCAGTTTCAGTCCCGGGGCAGATACGCAGTATTTT.

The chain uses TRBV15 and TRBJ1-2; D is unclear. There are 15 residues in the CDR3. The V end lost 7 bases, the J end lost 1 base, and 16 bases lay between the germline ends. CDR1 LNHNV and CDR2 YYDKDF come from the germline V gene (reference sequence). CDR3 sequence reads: CATISTYSLNYGYTF. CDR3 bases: TGTGCCACCATCAGCACGTATAGCCTTAACTATGGCTACACCTTC.

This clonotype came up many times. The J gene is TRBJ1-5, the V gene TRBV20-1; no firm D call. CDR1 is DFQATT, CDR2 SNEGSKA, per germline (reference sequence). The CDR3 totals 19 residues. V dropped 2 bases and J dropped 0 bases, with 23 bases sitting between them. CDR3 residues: CSARKGPQHSPFSNQPQHF. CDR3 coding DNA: TGCAGTGCTAGAAAAGGGCCCCAACATTCCCCCTTTAGCAATCAGCCCCAGCATTTT.

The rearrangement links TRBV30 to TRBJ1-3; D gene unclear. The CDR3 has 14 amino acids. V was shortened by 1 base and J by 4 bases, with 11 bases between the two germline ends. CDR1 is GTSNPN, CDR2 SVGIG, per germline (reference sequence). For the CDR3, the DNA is TGTGCCTGGAGTGATGGCTGGGGAGGAAACACCATATATTTT. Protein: CAWSDGWGGNTIYF.

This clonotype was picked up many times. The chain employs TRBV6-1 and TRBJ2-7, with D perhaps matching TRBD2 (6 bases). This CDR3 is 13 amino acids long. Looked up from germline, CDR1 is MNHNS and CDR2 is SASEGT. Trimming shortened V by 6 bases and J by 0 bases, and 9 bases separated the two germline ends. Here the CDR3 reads CASSVGGSYEQYF. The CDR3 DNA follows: TGTGCCAGCAGCGTGGGAGGCTCCTACGAGCAGTACTTC.

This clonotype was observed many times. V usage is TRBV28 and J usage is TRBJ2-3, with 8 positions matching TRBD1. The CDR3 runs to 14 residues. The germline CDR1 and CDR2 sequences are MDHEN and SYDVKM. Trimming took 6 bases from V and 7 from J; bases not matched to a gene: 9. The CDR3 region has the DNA TGTGCCAGCAGCACCAGGGGGCTCGGCTATACGCAGTATTTT. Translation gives CASSTRGLGYTQYF.

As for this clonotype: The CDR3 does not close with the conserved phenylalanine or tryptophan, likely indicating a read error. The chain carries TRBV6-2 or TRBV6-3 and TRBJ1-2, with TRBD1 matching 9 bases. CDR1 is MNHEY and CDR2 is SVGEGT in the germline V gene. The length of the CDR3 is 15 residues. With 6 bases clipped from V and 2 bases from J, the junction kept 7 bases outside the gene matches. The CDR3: CASSRRDRDNYGYTL. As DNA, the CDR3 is TGTGCCAGCAGCCGCCGGGACAGGGACAACTATGGCTACACCTTG.

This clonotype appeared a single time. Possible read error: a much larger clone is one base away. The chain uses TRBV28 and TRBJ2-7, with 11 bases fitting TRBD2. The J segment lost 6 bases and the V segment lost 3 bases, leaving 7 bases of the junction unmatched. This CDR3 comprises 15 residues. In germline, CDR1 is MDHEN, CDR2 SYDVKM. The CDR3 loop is CASSLFGLAGGEQYF. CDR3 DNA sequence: TGTGCCAGCAGTTTGTTCGGGCTAGCGGGAGGCGAGCAGTACTTC. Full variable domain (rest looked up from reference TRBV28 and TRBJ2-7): DVKVTQSSRYLVKRTGEKVFLECVQDMDHENMFWYRQDPGLGLRLIYFSYDVKMKEKGDIPEGYSVSREKKERFSLILESASTNQTSMYLCASSLFGLAGGEQYFGPGTRLTVT.

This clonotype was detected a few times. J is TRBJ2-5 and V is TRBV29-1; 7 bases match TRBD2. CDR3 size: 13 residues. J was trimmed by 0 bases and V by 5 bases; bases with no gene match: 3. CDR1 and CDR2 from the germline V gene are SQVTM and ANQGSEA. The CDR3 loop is CSVSGTYQETQYF. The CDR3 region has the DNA TGCAGCGTTAGCGGGACCTACCAAGAGACCCAGTACTTC.

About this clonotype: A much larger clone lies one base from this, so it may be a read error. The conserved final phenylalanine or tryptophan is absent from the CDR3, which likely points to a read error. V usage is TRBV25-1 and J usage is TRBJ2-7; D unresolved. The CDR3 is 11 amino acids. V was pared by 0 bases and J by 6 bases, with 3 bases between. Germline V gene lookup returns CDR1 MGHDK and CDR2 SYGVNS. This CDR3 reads CASSEYGEQYL. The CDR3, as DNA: TGTGCCAGCAGTGAATATGGCGAGCAGTACCTC.

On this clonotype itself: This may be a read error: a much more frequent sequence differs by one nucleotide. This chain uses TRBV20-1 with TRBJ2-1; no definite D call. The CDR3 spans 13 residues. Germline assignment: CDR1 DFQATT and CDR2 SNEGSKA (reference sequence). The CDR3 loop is CSAIWRQTYERFF. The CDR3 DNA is TGCAGTGCTATCTGGCGGCAGACCTATGAGCGGTTCTTC.

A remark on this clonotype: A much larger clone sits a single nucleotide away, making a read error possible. The CDR3: CASSYRGTLQETKYF. CDR3 sequence (DNA): TGTGCCAGCAGTTACCGAGGCACCCTACAAGAGACCAAGTACTTC. The chain couples TRBV6-9 to TRBJ2-5; D is uncertain. Germline loops: CDR1 MNHGY, CDR2 SVAAGI. The CDR3 loop spans 15 amino acids.